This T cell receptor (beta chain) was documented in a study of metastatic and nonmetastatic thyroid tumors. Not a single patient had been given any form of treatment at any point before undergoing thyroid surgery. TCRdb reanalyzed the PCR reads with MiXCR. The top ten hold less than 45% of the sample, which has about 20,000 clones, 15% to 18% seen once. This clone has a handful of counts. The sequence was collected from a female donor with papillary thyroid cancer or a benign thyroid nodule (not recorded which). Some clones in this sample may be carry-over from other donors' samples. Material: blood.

Here the CDR3 DNA reads TGTGCCAGCAGTTACACAACAGGGTTTGGGGTCGAGCAGTACTTC. Amino acids: CASSYTTGFGVEQYF. The V and J genes are TRBV6-6 and TRBJ2-7; maybe TRBD1 (6 bases). The germline V and J ends were trimmed by 2 bases and 6 bases, with 17 bases remaining between them. The germline CDR1 and CDR2 sequences are MNHNY and SVGAGI (reference sequence). The CDR3 contains 15 residues.